This TCR beta chain was found in a study of beta chain features in type 1 diabetes. Study-wide background: Healthy donors and patients showed comparable age, gender and cell yields.

Sequencing targeted expressed TCRB transcripts, as all isolated RNA had been reverse transcribed. Clones were read by immunoSEQ multiplex PCR, and TCRdb kept only the in-frame ones, dropping some. The table has about 270,000 clones, around 14% seen once. The study, taken as a whole, reports: Compared with healthy donors, patients appeared to share more similar naive, central memory and regulatory TCRB repertoires. TCRB CDR3s from Type 1 diabetes patients were moderately but significantly shorter in all four CD4+ subsets. Small HLA sub-analyses could not settle whether HLA shapes TCRB rearrangement.

In regard to this clone: The target antigen is unknown.

Input material: naive CD4+ T cells from blood. The receptor was derived from a woman aged 40 to 50 in good health.

The CDR3 sequence: CASSEGVRGRETQYF. In nucleotides, the CDR3 is TGTGCCAGCAGCGAAGGGGTCAGGGGGCGGGAGACCCAGTACTTC. The chain employs TRBV11-2 and TRBJ2-5; 8 nucleotides match TRBD1. Trimming at V came to 5 bases and at J to 5 bases, leaving 10 bases not matched to a gene. Germline CDR1 SGHAT, CDR2 FQNNGV. CDR3 length: 15 residues. The full variable domain, its missing parts supplied by reference TRBV11-2 and TRBJ2-5, is EAGVAQSPRYKIIEKRQSVAFWCNPISGHATLYWYQQILGQGPKLLIQFQNNGVVDDSQLPKDRFSAERLKGVDSTLKIQPAKLEDSAVYLCASSEGVRGRETQYFGPGTRLLVL.